These 14 T cell receptor beta chains were sequenced from one sample in a study of CD8+CD57+ T cells in acquired aplastic anemia. Flow cytometry had shown expanded CD8+CD57+ cells in the patients chosen for sequencing. Genomic DNA acted as the template from which TCR beta VDJ combination and CDR3 sequence profiling were carried out. TCRdb re-called the reads through MiXCR, storing one row per CDR3 protein. This sample has approximately 180,000 distinct CDR3 sequences, with about three fifths found just once. The sample was sorted CD4+, CD8+, or CD8+CD57+ T cells (not recorded which) from PBMCs. These receptors originate from a human donor with aplastic anemia.

This chain connects TRBV5-1 to TRBJ1-1, with D possibly TRBD1 on 6 matching bases. CDR1 is SGHRS and CDR2 is YFSETQ in the germline V gene. V was clipped by 4 bases and J by 6 bases, with 16 bases between them. The CDR3 length is 14 residues. For the CDR3, the DNA is TGCGCCAGCAGCGCCCAAGGGGGATTGGCTGAAGCTTTCTTT. Its translation is CASSAQGGLAEAFF.

The chain couples TRBV7-3 to TRBJ1-5, with TRBD1 identical over 7 bases. Germline V lookup: CDR1 SGHTA, CDR2 FQGTGA. CDR3 length equals 16 residues. The J segment lost 1 base and the V segment lost 4 bases, leaving 7 bases of the junction unmatched. The CDR3 DNA sequence: TGTGCCAGCAGCTCCAAGGGGGCGAGGAGCAATCAGCCCCAGCATTTT. It specifies CASSSKGARSNQPQHF.

Concerning this clonotype itself: With a much larger clone just one base away, this may be a read error. The chain has TRBV11-2 and TRBJ2-1; 7 bases line up with TRBD2. Germline trimming cut 3 bases from V and 5 bases from J; bases unmatched to any gene: 16. The CDR3 sequence is 18 residues long. Germline CDR1 is SGHAT and CDR2 is FQNNGV. The CDR3 region has the DNA TGTGCCAGCAGCTTGGTCTGGGGGGGAGTTACTTCCCACAATGAGCAGTTCTTC. Protein sequence: CASSLVWGGVTSHNEQFF.

The sample holds many counts of this clonotype. The chain recombines TRBV5-1 with TRBJ2-2; no definite D call. Germline-derived CDR1 and CDR2 are SGHRS and YFSETQ. The CDR3 totals 15 residues. V gave up 3 bases and J gave up 0 bases, with 9 bases separating them. The CDR3 DNA sequence: TGCGCCAGCAGCTCCGTTAGAGCGAACACCGGGGAGCTGTTTTTT. Protein sequence: CASSSVRANTGELFF.

The chain carries TRBV20-1 and TRBJ2-7, with D unresolved. CDR3 length equals 10 residues. The V gene's germline CDR1 is DFQATT and CDR2 SNEGSKA (reference sequence). V dropped 2 bases and J dropped 6 bases, with 5 bases sitting between them. The CDR3 DNA sequence: TGCAGTGCTAGATCGGTCGAGCAGTACTTC. As protein: CSARSVEQYF.

This clonotype was seen a few times. The chain is built from TRBV29-1 and TRBJ2-7; TRBD2 is a possible D gene (6 bases). The CDR3 is 13 amino acids. V dropped 2 bases and J dropped 4 bases, with 12 bases sitting between them. Germline V CDR1 and CDR2: SQVTM, ANQGSEA. Written as DNA, the CDR3 is TGCAGCGTTGAACTACTGGGAGGATACGAGCAGTACTTC. It translates to CSVELLGGYEQYF.

This chain joins TRBV29-1 and TRBJ1-4; D is unresolved. The germline V and J ends were trimmed by 2 bases and 8 bases, with 15 bases remaining between them. The CDR3 runs 14 residues. Germline V gene lookup returns CDR1 SQVTM and CDR2 ANQGSEA. The CDR3: CSVERSGKREKLFF. In DNA, the CDR3 is TGCAGCGTTGAAAGGAGTGGGAAGCGCGAAAAACTGTTTTTT.

This rearrangement joins TRBV7-9 to TRBJ2-7; D unresolved. This CDR3 contains 12 residues. Germline-derived CDR1 and CDR2 are SEHNR and FQNEAQ (reference sequence). The V end lost 5 bases, the J end lost 7 bases, and 12 bases lay between the germline ends. The CDR3 DNA sequence: TGTGCCAGCAGCCTCTCCTTCGGGGAGCAGTACTTC. This encodes CASSLSFGEQYF.

The genes are TRBV15 and TRBJ2-1, with 8 bases aligning to TRBD2. The CDR3 loop spans 15 amino acids. Germline V gives CDR1 LNHNV, CDR2 YYDKDF (reference sequence). V lost 8 bases, J lost 4 bases, and 10 bases stayed unmatched. CDR3 residues: CATRSGTSDYNEQFF. CDR3 DNA sequence: TGTGCCACCCGTTCCGGGACTAGTGATTACAATGAGCAGTTCTTC.

This clonotype was seen a handful of times. A much larger clonotype is one base distant, so this may be a read error. The rearrangement links TRBV7-6 to TRBJ2-1, with a tentative D call TRBD1 (5 bases). Germline lookup yields CDR1 SGHVS and CDR2 FNYEAQ. This CDR3 is built from 16 residues. CDR3 sequence (DNA): TGCGCCAGCAGCCAACAGGAGTTCGATTACATGGTTGAGCGGTTCTTC. Translating gives CASSQQEFDYMVERFF.

The chain links TRBV4-1 to TRBJ1-1; TRBD1 aligns across 7 bases. The V gene end was trimmed by 6 bases and the J gene end by 4 bases; junction bases not matched to a gene: 11. Germline V gene sequence: CDR1 MGHRA, CDR2 YSYEKL. The CDR3 spans 15 residues. CDR3 bases: TGCGCCAGCAGTCTCCCAGCGGACAGGAGCACTGAAGCTTTCTTT. This gives the protein CASSLPADRSTEAFF.

V usage is TRBV7-2 and J usage is TRBJ2-7; D might be TRBD2 (7 bases). The CDR3 spans 13 residues. V lost 5 bases, J lost 5 bases, and 13 bases lay in between. Germline V gene sequence: CDR1 SGHTA, CDR2 FQGNSA. CDR3 nucleotides: TGTGCCAGCAGCATGATCGGGGGGCACGAGCAGTACTTC. Translating it yields CASSMIGGHEQYF.

The rearrangement uses TRBV10-3 and TRBJ2-7; 7 nucleotides align to TRBD1. Germline CDR1 is ENHRY and CDR2 is SYGVKD. The trim removed 6 bases at V and 6 bases at J, leaving 14 bases unmatched. CDR3 length equals 15 residues. CDR3: CAIRGQSGPFFEQYF. The DNA for the CDR3 is TGTGCCATCAGGGGACAGTCGGGGCCTTTCTTCGAGCAGTACTTC.

This clonotype occurred many times. This chain uses TRBV12-3 or TRBV12-4 with TRBJ1-1, with 7 bases that match TRBD1. The length of the CDR3 is 12 residues. J lost 4 bases, V lost 7 bases, and 3 bases had no gene match. Here the CDR3 reads CASNQGVTEAFF. CDR3 in DNA: TGTGCCAGCAACCAGGGGGTCACTGAAGCTTTCTTT.